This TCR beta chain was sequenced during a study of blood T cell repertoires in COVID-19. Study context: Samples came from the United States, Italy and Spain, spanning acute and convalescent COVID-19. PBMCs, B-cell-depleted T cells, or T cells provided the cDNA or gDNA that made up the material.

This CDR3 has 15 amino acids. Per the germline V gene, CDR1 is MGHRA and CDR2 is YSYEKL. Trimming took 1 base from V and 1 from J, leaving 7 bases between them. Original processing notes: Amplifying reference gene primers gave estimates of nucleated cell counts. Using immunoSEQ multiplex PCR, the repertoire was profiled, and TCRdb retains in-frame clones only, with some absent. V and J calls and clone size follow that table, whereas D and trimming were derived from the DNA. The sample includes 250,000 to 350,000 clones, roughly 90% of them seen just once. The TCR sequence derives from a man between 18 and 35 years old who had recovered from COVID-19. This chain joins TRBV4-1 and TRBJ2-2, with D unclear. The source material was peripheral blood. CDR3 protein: CASSQGAWNTGELFF. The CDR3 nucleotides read TGCGCCAGCAGCCAAGGGGCGTGGAACACCGGGGAGCTGTTTTTT.